Presented here are 15 T cell receptor beta chains from one specimen sequenced in a study of a mutant IDH1 vaccine in newly diagnosed glioma. Assay: immunoSEQ multiplex PCR; the TCRdb copy retains only in-frame clones and omits some. The data show approximately 100,000 clones, about 90% seen once. Time point given: baseline, week 1 (first vaccination visit). The treatment is: pre-vaccination baseline after standard-of-care therapy. Sequences were derived from PBMCs, sampled from a glioma patient treated with radiotherapy, temozolomide or both. Every receptor here comes from a woman aged 45-65 years with glioma.

The V gene is TRBV28, the J gene TRBJ1-1; unclear D gene. Germline assignment: CDR1 MDHEN and CDR2 SYDVKM. This CDR3 has 14 residues. V was pared by 3 bases and J by 1 base, with 9 bases between. CDR3 region: CASSLLSRNTEAFF. CDR3 nucleotide sequence: TGTGCCAGCAGTTTGTTGAGTAGGAACACTGAAGCTTTCTTT.

The V gene is TRBV10-3, the J gene TRBJ1-2; weak D call: TRBD1 (5 bases). Trimming stripped 0 bases from V and 8 bases from J, with 13 bases between. The CDR3 covers 14 residues. Looked up from germline, CDR1 is ENHRY and CDR2 is SYGVKD. CDR3 region: CAISESRDPGGYTF. The CDR3, as DNA: TGTGCCATCAGTGAGTCGAGGGACCCTGGGGGCTACACCTTC.

The chain employs TRBV7-3 and TRBJ2-2; unclear D gene. V was shortened by 4 bases and J by 0 bases, with 3 bases between the two germline ends. Germline CDR1 reads SGHTA; CDR2 reads FQGTGA. This CDR3 is 13 amino acids long. In DNA form, the CDR3 reads TGTGCCAGCAGCTGGTCGAACACCGGGGAGCTGTTTTTT. Translation gives CASSWSNTGELFF.

The chain employs TRBV6-5 and TRBJ2-7, with a tentative D call TRBD1 (5 bases). Deletions cut 6 bases from V and 5 bases from J, with 11 bases between. The CDR3 contains 12 residues. CDR1 is MNHEY, CDR2 SVGAGI, per germline. CDR3 sequence (DNA): TGTGCCAGCAGGGGTATAGGGGACGAGCAGTACTTC. It encodes CASRGIGDEQYF.

The sample holds one count of this clone. The chain combines TRBV30 with TRBJ2-7; D is perhaps TRBD1 or TRBD2 (6 bases each). V was trimmed by 3 bases and J by 2 bases, leaving 26 bases between them. CDR1 is GTSNPN and CDR2 is SVGIG in the germline V gene (reference sequence). The CDR3 spans 18 residues. The CDR3 nucleotides are TGTGCCTGGAGGTCCTTCCCCTGGGGGCAGGGGAGGCCCTACGAGCAGTACTTC. Its translation: CAWRSFPWGQGRPYEQYF.

This chain joins TRBV4-2 and TRBJ1-6; D call uncertain. This CDR3 has 13 residues. V lost 0 bases, J lost 13 bases, and 10 bases lay in between. Germline CDR1 LGHNA, CDR2 YNFKEQ. The CDR3 nucleotides are TGTGCCAGCAGCCAAGAAGGGAAGATTCCCCTCCACTTT. Translating gives CASSQEGKIPLHF.

The V call is TRBV7-9, the J call TRBJ1-5; no firm D call. Germline CDR1 reads SEHNR; CDR2 reads FQNEAQ (reference sequence). This CDR3 spans 14 amino acids. With 3 bases removed from V and 4 bases from J, the gap between germline ends came to 10 bases. This CDR3 reads CASSFSQKNQPQHF. CDR3 sequence (DNA): TGTGCCAGCAGCTTCAGTCAGAAAAATCAGCCCCAGCATTTT. The complete variable domain, with remaining parts taken from reference TRBV7-9 and TRBJ1-5, reads DTGVSQNPRHKITKRGQNVTFRCDPISEHNRLYWYRQTLGQGPEFLTYFQNEAQLEKSRLLSDRFSAERPKGSFSTLEIQRTEQGDSAMYLCASSFSQKNQPQHFGDGTRLSIL.

This chain joins TRBV7-2 and TRBJ2-5, with D maybe TRBD2 (5 bases). TRBJ2-7 explains the end of the DNA better; the J call may be wrong. CDR3 length equals 16 residues. Germline loops: CDR1 SGHTA, CDR2 FQGNSA. The CDR3: CASSPDTRRRFYEQYF. In nucleotides, the CDR3 is TGTGCCAGCAGCCCTGACACAAGGAGGAGGTTCTACGAGCAGTACTTC.

The chain couples TRBV5-6 to TRBJ1-1; D gene uncertain. The CDR3 has 11 amino acids. Germline loops: CDR1 SGHDT, CDR2 YYEEEE. V lost 3 bases to trimming and J lost 11 bases, with 11 bases between them. The CDR3 DNA follows: TGTGCCAGCAGCTCTCGGTCTAGGGCTTTCTTT. Its protein product is CASSSRSRAFF.

CDR3 protein: CASSFAGELFF. In DNA form, the CDR3 reads TGTGCCAGCAGTTTTGCCGGGGAGCTGTTTTTT. The V gene is TRBV27, the J gene TRBJ2-2; no clear D. Per germline, CDR1 MNHEY and CDR2 SMNVEV (reference sequence). The V end lost 3 bases, the J end lost 6 bases, and 2 bases lay between the germline ends. The CDR3 is 11 amino acids.

The V call is TRBV19, the J call TRBJ2-3, with 8 bases identical to TRBD2. Germline values: CDR1 LNHDA, CDR2 SQIVND (reference sequence). V lost 4 bases and J lost 0; bases outside the gene matches: 9. The CDR3 is made up of 17 amino acids. The CDR3 reads CASSTPTSVPSTDTQYF. CDR3 coding DNA: TGTGCCAGTAGTACCCCGACTAGCGTCCCTAGCACAGATACGCAGTATTTT.

The chain joins TRBV5-3 to TRBJ2-3, with TRBD1 matching 8 bases. TRBV5-3 is filed as an ORF, its function uncertain. V dropped 4 bases and J dropped 4; count of bases not matched to a gene: 14. The CDR3 spans 17 residues. The DNA of the CDR3 is TGTGCCAGAAGCCGGAACCTGAACAGGGGGACCCCAGATACGCAGTATTTT. It encodes CARSRNLNRGTPDTQYF.

V is TRBV25-1 and J is TRBJ1-2; D gene ambiguous. Germline values: CDR1 MGHDK, CDR2 SYGVNS. V was clipped by 6 bases and J by 2 bases, with 10 bases between them. There are 13 residues in the CDR3. In DNA form, the CDR3 reads TGTGCCAGCAGACCACAAGACAACTATGGCTACACCTTC. Protein: CASRPQDNYGYTF.

The chain couples TRBV5-6 to TRBJ2-7, with D maybe TRBD1 (7 bases). Trimming took 3 bases from V and 4 from J, leaving 11 bases between them. The CDR3 consists of 13 residues. Germline V gene lookup returns CDR1 SGHDT and CDR2 YYEEEE. As DNA, the CDR3 is TGTGCCAGCAGCTGGCGGGACAGTTACGAGCAGTACTTC. Its translation is CASSWRDSYEQYF.

This clone has more than one count but fewer than ten. This sample also contains other DNA sequences that code for the same CDR3. The chain carries TRBV5-1 and TRBJ1-1, with D perhaps matching TRBD1 (6 bases). This CDR3 is built from 15 residues. Germline loops: CDR1 SGHRS, CDR2 YFSETQ. The V end lost 0 bases, the J end lost 2 bases, and 11 bases lay between the germline ends. In DNA form, the CDR3 reads TGCGCCAGCAGCTTGGTCCCGGGGGCAAACACTGAAGCTTTCTTT. Its translation is CASSLVPGANTEAFF.